This T cell receptor (beta chain) is drawn from a study of T cell responses to AZD1222 COVID-19 vaccine. TCRdb keeps only in-frame clones here, not all; method: immunoSEQ multiplex PCR. The sample lists 140,000 or so clones, approximately 86% occurring once. Germline lookup yields CDR1 MGHDK and CDR2 SYGVNS. This CDR3 comprises 13 residues. The V gene lost 3 bases and the J gene lost 10 bases, with 15 bases spanning the gap. This sequence originates from an adult who received the MenACWY meningococcal vaccine as a control. V gene TRBV25-1 combines with J gene TRBJ1-1, with unresolved D. The specimen comprised peripheral blood, sampled 28 days after the second dose of the MenACWY control vaccine. The CDR3 loop is CASSDLGSLGAFF. The CDR3 DNA reads TGTGCCAGCAGTGATCTAGGTTCCCTTGGAGCTTTCTTT.